The 10 T cell receptor beta chains below were found in one sample sequenced in a study of tissue T cells after allogeneic stem cell transplantation. The repertoire was sequenced with immunoSEQ multiplex PCR; TCRdb's copy has only in-frame clones and lacks some. The table has approximately 7,600 clones, under 55% seen once. Time point meaning: mouse harvest day 7 after allogeneic transplant. The graft held 10^6 splenic CD5+ T cells and 10^7 T-cell-depleted bone marrow cells. Sequences were obtained from gut tissue. The receptors shown here come from a female BALB/c mouse given C57BL/6 T cells with graft-versus-host disease after an allogeneic hematopoietic cell transplant.

This clone has just a few counts. The genes are named according to mouse. The sequenced fragment ends 1 residue before the CDR3 boundary, so the rest is inferred from the germline J gene. The genes are TRBV13-1 and TRBJ2-5; weak D call: TRBD1 (6 bases). Trimming took 4 bases from V and 2 from J, leaving 8 bases between them. This CDR3 comprises 13 residues. CDR1 and CDR2 (germline): NSHNY, SYGAGN. The CDR3 spells CASSSQGQDTQYF. CDR3 DNA, as far as it was read: TGTGCCAGCAGTTCACAGGGCCAAGACACCCAGTAC.

Details on this clone: Genes and germline come from the mouse. The read ends 1 residue before the CDR3 terminus; that terminus is restored from the germline J gene. The chain links TRBV26 to TRBJ2-7, with a possible D match to TRBD1 (5 bases). Germline CDR1 and CDR2: KGHPV and FQNQEV (reference sequence). This CDR3 has 12 amino acids. The V end was cut by 0 bases, the J end by 6 bases, with 6 bases between. The CDR3 DNA, read in part, is TGTGCCAGCAGTCTGTCAGGGGTTGAACAGTAC. It codes for CASSLSGVEQY. The full CDR3 protein is CASSLSGVEQYF.

On this clone: Mouse gene names apply. Read coverage stops 1 residue before the CDR3 terminus; the germline J gene supplies the remainder. The genes are TRBV26 and TRBJ2-7, with 7 positions matching TRBD1. The length of the CDR3 is 14 residues. V shed 0 bases and J 4 bases; nucleotides not matched to a gene: 3. Germline values: CDR1 KGHPV, CDR2 FQNQEV (reference sequence). The CDR3 DNA, read in part, is TGTGCCAGCAGTCTGTCGTCCAGGGGGTATGAACAGTAC. This gives the protein CASSLSSRGYEQY. The complete CDR3 sequence is CASSLSSRGYEQYF.

Remarks on this clone: These gene names are mouse names. The read halts 1 residue ahead of the CDR3 end, with the missing end drawn from the germline J gene. V is TRBV26 and J is TRBJ1-1; 7 positions match TRBD1. The CDR3 has 12 residues. Trimming removed 4 bases from V and 6 bases from J; junction bases left unmatched: 2. CDR1 KGHPV and CDR2 FQNQEV come from the germline V gene (reference sequence). The sequenced part of the CDR3 DNA is TGTGCCAGCAGTCCGGGACAGCCAGAAGTCTTC. Amino acids: CASSPGQPEVF. The whole CDR3 protein is CASSPGQPEVFF.

As concerns this clone: The listed genes are named as in mouse. The read falls 1 residue short of the CDR3 end, and the missing part is taken from the germline J gene. This chain joins TRBV26 and TRBJ2-3; the D is unclear. Trimming removed 6 bases from V and 0 bases from J, with 4 bases in between. Germline lookup yields CDR1 KGHPV and CDR2 FQNQEV (reference sequence). The CDR3 is 12 amino acids. The CDR3 DNA, read in part, is TGTGCCAGCAGCTCTAGTGCAGAAACGCTGTAT. This translates into CASSSSAETLY. The entire CDR3 is CASSSSAETLYF.

On this clone itself: Germline and genes here are mouse. The read ends 1 residue before the CDR3 terminus; that terminus is restored from the germline J gene. This chain uses TRBV31 with TRBJ2-5; TRBD1 agrees at 8 bases. CDR1 and CDR2 (germline): GKSSPN, SITVG. Losses at the gene ends were 1 base for V and 0 bases for J; bases not matched to a gene: 3. The CDR3 sequence is 15 residues long. The CDR3 DNA, read in part, is TGTGCCTGGAGTCCTGGACAGGGTAACCAAGACACCCAGTAC. Translating gives CAWSPGQGNQDTQY. The CDR3 in full is CAWSPGQGNQDTQYF.

To note about this clone: Mouse germline and gene names are used. Read data end 1 residue before the CDR3 end; the end is taken from the germline J gene. The chain joins TRBV3 to TRBJ1-3; D remains ambiguous. Trimming shortened V by 3 bases and J by 0 bases, and 6 bases separated the two germline ends. This CDR3 has 14 residues. Germline CDR1 SNHLY, CDR2 FYNGKV (reference sequence). The CDR3 here is CASSLTNSGNTLYF. CDR3 DNA, as far as it was read: TGTGCCAGCAGCTTGACAAATTCTGGAAATACGCTCTAT.

On this clone itself: The gene names given are mouse names. The CDR3 end falls 1 residue outside the read, so it is completed with the germline J gene. The V call is TRBV5, the J call TRBJ1-6; no definite D call. TRBJ1-6 is known as an ORF, though its function is uncertain. V shed 3 bases and J shed 1 base, with 10 bases lying between them. The V gene's germline CDR1 is LGHNA and CDR2 YNLKQL (reference sequence). There are 16 residues in the CDR3. This chain's CDR3 is CASSHFGLSYNSPLYF. The sequenced CDR3 bases are TGTGCCAGCAGCCATTTCGGACTATCCTATAATTCGCCCCTCTAC.

This clone has just a few counts. The gene names given are mouse names. The read comes to an end 1 residue before the CDR3 does, leaving the germline J gene to fill in the end. V is TRBV13-3 and J is TRBJ2-5, with 11 bases matching TRBD2. CDR1 is NNHDY and CDR2 is SYVADS in the germline V gene. The J segment lost 6 bases and the V segment lost 3 bases, leaving 3 bases of the junction unmatched. The CDR3 sequence is 14 residues long. CDR3 residues: CASSVTGGEDTQYF. CDR3 DNA (partial): TGTGCCAGCAGTGTGACTGGGGGGGAGGACACCCAGTAC. Looking up the rest from reference TRBV13-3 and TRBJ2-5 gives the full variable domain: EAAVTQSPRSKVAVTGGKVTLSCHQTNNHDYMYWYRQDTGHGLRLIHYSYVADSTEKGDIPDGYKASRPSQENFSLILELASLSQTAVYFCASSVTGGEDTQYFGPGTRLLVL.

This clone was observed a handful of times. Each gene name is a mouse one. The observed sequence ends 1 residue before the CDR3 terminus, with the missing tail filled in from the germline J gene. The chain recombines TRBV26 with TRBJ2-5; 7 bases match TRBD2. Looked up from germline, CDR1 is KGHPV and CDR2 is FQNQEV (reference sequence). This CDR3 is built from 14 residues. Germline trimming cut 6 bases from V and 2 bases from J; bases unmatched to any gene: 5. This CDR3 reads CASRPTGLQDTQYF. Incomplete CDR3 DNA: TGTGCCAGCAGGCCGACTGGGCTCCAAGACACCCAGTAC.